The 9 T cell receptor beta chains presented below share a single source sample, sequenced in a study of glioma-infiltrating T cells after dendritic cell vaccination. Measured with immunoSEQ multiplex PCR; TCRdb has only the in-frame clones, and not every one. Of about 92,000 clones in the sample, 86% are singletons; the top ten hold 15% to 19%. The sample here was blood, taken before dendritic cell vaccination. Receptor source: a human donor with glioblastoma.

The V call is TRBV6-1, the J call TRBJ1-5, with a possible D match to TRBD1 (6 bases). The CDR3 sequence is 12 residues long. The germline gives CDR1 MNHNS, CDR2 SASEGT. With 11 bases removed from V and 3 bases from J, the gap between germline ends came to 11 bases. CDR3 sequence (DNA): TGTGCCTTCGGACAGCCCAATCAGCCCCAGCATTTT. Protein product: CAFGQPNQPQHF.

J is TRBJ1-6 and V is TRBV7-6; the D gene is possibly TRBD1 (6 bases). Germline CDR1 reads SGHVS; CDR2 reads FNYEAQ. V was pared by 0 bases and J by 8 bases, with 14 bases between. CDR3 length: 16 residues. In DNA, the CDR3 is TGTGCCAGCAGCTTAGCTTCGAACAGGGTTGATTCACCCCTCCACTTT. It encodes CASSLASNRVDSPLHF.

To note about this clone: One junction end does not reproduce the germline sequence, and a read error may be involved. The chain uses TRBV5-6 and TRBJ1-2; D possibly corresponds to TRBD1 (6 bases). This CDR3 has 15 residues. Germline V CDR1 and CDR2: SGHDT, YYEEEE. The CDR3 loop reads CASSLAGASNYGYTF. In DNA form, the CDR3 reads TGTGCCAGCAGTTTGGCAGGGGCCTCCAACTATGGCTACACCTTC.

The chain links TRBV15 to TRBJ2-5; the D gene is possibly TRBD2 (5 bases). V lost 0 bases, J lost 2 bases, and 10 bases lay in between. Germline CDR1 reads LNHNV; CDR2 reads YYDKDF (reference sequence). The CDR3 covers 15 residues. CDR3 DNA: TGTGCCACCAGCAGAGATTTTAGACTACAAGAGACCCAGTACTTC. It encodes CATSRDFRLQETQYF.

The CDR3 here is CASSVTSGSAGYNEQFF. DNA for the CDR3: TGTGCCAGCAGCGTAACTAGCGGGAGTGCGGGGTACAATGAGCAGTTCTTC. This chain joins TRBV9 and TRBJ2-1; 11 nucleotides agree with TRBD2. The CDR3 is made up of 17 amino acids. Germline loops: CDR1 SGDLS, CDR2 YYNGEE. V gave up 1 base and J gave up 4 bases; unmatched junction bases: 7.

This clone appeared a single time. J is TRBJ2-7 and V is TRBV7-9, with 8 bases aligning to TRBD1. CDR3 length: 14 residues. Trimming removed 5 bases from V and 2 bases from J; junction bases left unmatched: 5. The germline gives CDR1 SEHNR, CDR2 FQNEAQ (reference sequence). The CDR3 sequence is CASSDDRGPYEQYF. The CDR3 DNA is TGTGCCAGCAGCGACGACAGGGGCCCCTACGAGCAGTACTTC.

The V and J genes are TRBV5-4 and TRBJ2-3; 7 bases match TRBD2. The CDR3 contains 15 residues. Germline CDR1 is SGHNT and CDR2 is YYREEE (reference sequence). V shed 3 bases, J shed 1 base, and the junction held 5 bases outside the gene matches. The CDR3 DNA follows: TGTGCCAGCAGCTCGAAGCGGGACCGCACAGATACGCAGTATTTT. Protein product: CASSSKRDRTDTQYF. The whole variable domain, filled in from reference TRBV5-4 and TRBJ2-3, reads ETGVTQSPTHLIKTRGQQVTLRCSSQSGHNTVSWYQQALGQGPQFIFQYYREEENGRGNFPPRFSGLQFPNYSSELNVNALELDDSALYLCASSSKRDRTDTQYFGPGTRLTVL.

The gene calls are TRBV11-1 and TRBJ2-5, with D possibly matching TRBD2 (5 bases). The CDR3 is 19 residues long. The V gene lost 5 bases and the J gene lost 2 bases, with 27 bases spanning the gap. Per the germline V gene, CDR1 is SGHAT and CDR2 is FQDESV (reference sequence). Written as DNA, the CDR3 is TGTGCCAGCAGCCCCCTCCTCGGTGGCGGGCAAATAACTCAAGAGACCCAGTACTTC. Amino acids: CASSPLLGGGQITQETQYF.

This clone was found a few times. The chain has TRBV2 and TRBJ2-7; TRBD2 aligns across 9 bases. Germline values: CDR1 SNHLY, CDR2 FYNNEI. This CDR3 has 16 residues. The V segment lost 3 bases and the J segment 1 base; nucleotides outside the gene matches: 7. CDR3 region: CASSERRLAVSYEQYF. The CDR3 DNA reads as TGTGCCAGCAGTGAGAGACGACTAGCGGTATCCTACGAGCAGTACTTC.